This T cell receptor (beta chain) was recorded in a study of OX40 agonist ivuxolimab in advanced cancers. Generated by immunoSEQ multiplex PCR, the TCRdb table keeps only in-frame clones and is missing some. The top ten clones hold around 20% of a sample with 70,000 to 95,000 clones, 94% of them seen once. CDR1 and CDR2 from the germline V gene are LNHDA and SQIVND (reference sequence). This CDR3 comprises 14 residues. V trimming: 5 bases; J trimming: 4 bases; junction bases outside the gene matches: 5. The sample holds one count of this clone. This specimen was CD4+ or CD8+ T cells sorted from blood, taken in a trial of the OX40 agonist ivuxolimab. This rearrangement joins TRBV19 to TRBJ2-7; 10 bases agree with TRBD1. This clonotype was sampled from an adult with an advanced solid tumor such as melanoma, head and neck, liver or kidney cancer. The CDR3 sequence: CASSASDRGYEQYF. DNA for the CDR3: TGTGCCAGTAGTGCTTCGGACAGGGGGTACGAGCAGTACTTC.